The 24 T cell receptor beta chains reported below all come from one sample, sequenced in a study of early T cells in non-severe SARS-CoV-2 infection. Using its own MiXCR run on the 5' RACE reads, TCRdb lists one record per CDR3 protein. The sample shows tens of thousands of distinct CDR3 sequences, under 6% of them seen only once. Sequenced input: whole blood. The receptors come from an adult who was a healthcare worker with PCR-confirmed SARS-CoV-2 infection or an uninfected control (not recorded which).

This clonotype was recorded a few times. This chain links TRBV7-2 with TRBJ2-1, with D possibly being TRBD2 (5 bases). Between the trimmed V and J ends, which lost 1 base and 10 bases, there was a span of 11 bases. This CDR3 has 13 amino acids. Germline V gene sequence: CDR1 SGHTA, CDR2 FQGNSA. CDR3 sequence: CASSLVLAGEQFF. In nucleotides, the CDR3 is TGTGCCAGCAGCTTAGTCCTAGCCGGAGAGCAGTTCTTC.

The chain links TRBV13 to TRBJ2-1; 13 positions agree with TRBD2. The V gene's germline CDR1 is PRHDT and CDR2 FYEKMQ (reference sequence). V shed 5 bases and J 0 bases; nucleotides not matched to a gene: 4. This CDR3 has 17 residues. Here the CDR3 reads CASSPGLAGTSYNEQFF. CDR3 coding DNA: TGTGCCAGCAGCCCGGGACTAGCGGGAACCTCCTACAATGAGCAGTTCTTC.

This clonotype appeared many times. V is TRBV12-5 and J is TRBJ1-1; D gene ambiguous. V lost 1 base and J lost 6, with 12 bases in between. The germline V gene has CDR1 LGHNT and CDR2 FRNRAP. The CDR3 runs 14 residues. The CDR3 spells CASGLESRTSEAFF. The CDR3 DNA reads TGTGCTAGTGGTTTGGAAAGCAGGACTTCTGAAGCTTTCTTT.

The chain is built from TRBV7-2 and TRBJ2-1; no clear D. Deletions cut 5 bases from V and 4 bases from J, with 15 bases between. This CDR3 has 15 amino acids. Germline lookup yields CDR1 SGHTA and CDR2 FQGNSA. CDR3 bases: TGTGCCAGCAGCCCCCAACTTGACTCGTACAATGAGCAGTTCTTC. As protein: CASSPQLDSYNEQFF.

The chain has TRBV20-1 and TRBJ2-1, with 8 bases lining up with TRBD1. With 4 bases clipped from V and 6 bases from J, the junction kept 5 bases outside the gene matches. The germline CDR1 and CDR2 sequences are DFQATT and SNEGSKA (reference sequence). The CDR3 consists of 13 residues. CDR3 in DNA: TGCAGTGCTATACAGGGGGTTTCCAATGAGCAGTTCTTC. Translated: CSAIQGVSNEQFF.

The genes are TRBV4-1 and TRBJ2-7; 9 positions match TRBD1. V dropped 2 bases and J dropped 0; count of bases not matched to a gene: 5. The length of the CDR3 is 16 residues. Germline CDR1 is MGHRA and CDR2 is YSYEKL. The CDR3, as DNA: TGCGCCAGCAGCCAACGACAGGGGGTTCCCTCCTACGAGCAGTACTTC. This codes for CASSQRQGVPSYEQYF.

The table lists this clonotype with a few counts. The CDR3 region is CSVEPTSVGAYNEQFF. CDR3 bases: TGCAGCGTTGAACCGACTAGCGTGGGAGCCTACAATGAGCAGTTCTTC. The chain carries TRBV29-1 and TRBJ2-1, with 8 positions matching TRBD2. Germline CDR1 is SQVTM and CDR2 is ANQGSEA. V gave up 2 bases and J gave up 2 bases; unmatched junction bases: 8. The CDR3 spans 16 residues.

This clonotype appeared many times. CDR3 DNA sequence: TGTGCCAGCAGCTTGGTAGGGACTAGCGGGAGGGCATTGAGGTCGAACATTCAGTACTTC. This translates into CASSLVGTSGRALRSNIQYF. J is TRBJ2-4 and V is TRBV5-5; TRBD2 aligns across 16 bases. The trim removed 0 bases at V and 7 bases at J, leaving 13 bases unmatched. The CDR3 has 20 residues. The V gene's germline CDR1 is SGHKS and CDR2 YYEKEE (reference sequence).

This clonotype is large in the sample. The chain combines TRBV6-5 with TRBJ2-4; D is perhaps TRBD2 (5 bases). V was pared by 4 bases and J by 0 bases, with 10 bases between. In germline, CDR1 is MNHEY, CDR2 SVGAGI. There are 15 residues in the CDR3. CDR3 sequence: CASSWGDPAKNIQYF. Here the CDR3 DNA reads TGTGCCAGCAGTTGGGGAGACCCAGCCAAAAACATTCAGTACTTC.

This clonotype was seen ten or more times. This chain uses TRBV5-4 with TRBJ2-2; D may be TRBD2 (7 bases). The V end was cut by 3 bases, the J end by 0 bases, with 15 bases between. From germline, CDR1 is SGHNT and CDR2 YYREEE (reference sequence). The CDR3 covers 17 residues. In DNA form, the CDR3 reads TGTGCCAGCAGCTCGGGGGGCGGGCCCCCGAACACCGGGGAGCTGTTTTTT. This gives the protein CASSSGGGPPNTGELFF.

V is TRBV7-9 and J is TRBJ2-5; the D gene could be TRBD1 or TRBD2 (5 bases each). Between the trimmed V and J ends, which lost 8 bases and 7 bases, there was a span of 20 bases. Per germline, CDR1 SEHNR and CDR2 FQNEAQ (reference sequence). This CDR3 is built from 14 residues. The CDR3, as DNA: TGTGCCAGCTCATTGTCCGGGGTTGGGGGGACCCAGTACTTC. Protein sequence: CASSLSGVGGTQYF.

This clonotype was recorded a few times. The gene calls are TRBV7-2 and TRBJ1-2; 9 bases map to TRBD1. The V gene's germline CDR1 is SGHTA and CDR2 FQGNSA. The CDR3 length is 15 residues. Germline trimming cut 4 bases from V and 7 bases from J; bases unmatched to any gene: 10. CDR3 sequence: CASSSRGGQGTGYTF. The CDR3 DNA sequence: TGTGCCAGCAGCTCACGGGGGGGACAGGGTACTGGCTACACCTTC.

In its sample, this clonotype was seen a few times. The chain links TRBV7-3 to TRBJ2-1; 8 nucleotides agree with TRBD2. Germline CDR1 SGHTA, CDR2 FQGTGA. The J segment lost 10 bases and the V segment lost 1 base, leaving 12 bases of the junction unmatched. CDR3 length equals 16 residues. The chain's CDR3 is CASSLSPGLAGGEQFF. The CDR3 DNA is TGTGCCAGCAGCTTAAGCCCTGGGCTAGCGGGTGGGGAGCAGTTCTTC.

This chain joins TRBV27 and TRBJ2-5, with 8 bases matching TRBD2. This CDR3 comprises 17 residues. After removal of 5 bases from V and 1 base from J, the junction contained 12 bases not matched to a gene. From germline, CDR1 is MNHEY and CDR2 SMNVEV (reference sequence). The CDR3 coding sequence is TGTGCCAGCAGTCCCTACACTAGCGGCCTGCCCCAAGAGACCCAGTACTTC. Its protein product is CASSPYTSGLPQETQYF.

This clonotype has ten or more counts. The rearrangement joins TRBV18 to TRBJ1-1; the D gene is possibly TRBD1 (6 bases). The CDR3 has 14 residues. Per the germline V gene, CDR1 is KGHSH and CDR2 is LQKENI. Trimming pared 4 bases from V and 4 bases from J, leaving 13 bases between. In DNA form, the CDR3 reads TGTGCCAGCTCACGGAACAGGGAGGGCACTGAAGCTTTCTTT. Its translation: CASSRNREGTEAFF.

This clonotype was seen repeatedly, ten times or more. The chain couples TRBV20-1 to TRBJ2-3, with D uncertain. V was cut by 6 bases and J by 6 bases, with 16 bases left in between. CDR1 and CDR2 (germline): DFQATT, SNEGSKA (reference sequence). The CDR3 sequence is 13 residues long. The CDR3 DNA is TGCAGTGCCATCGGCAGTCTGTCCGATACGCAGTATTTT. It codes for CSAIGSLSDTQYF.

This clonotype was picked up many times. The V gene is TRBV6-5, the J gene TRBJ2-1, with D possibly TRBD2 on 6 matching bases. V gave up 5 bases and J gave up 2 bases, with 13 bases separating them. The CDR3 loop spans 15 amino acids. Germline loops: CDR1 MNHEY, CDR2 SVGAGI. CDR3 in DNA: TGTGCCAGCAGTCTTAGCGGAGCGGCCTACAATGAGCAGTTCTTC. Translating it yields CASSLSGAAYNEQFF.

This clonotype has more than one count but fewer than ten. J is TRBJ2-3 and V is TRBV7-8; 9 bases map to TRBD2. The V gene's germline CDR1 is SGHVS and CDR2 FQNEAQ. The CDR3 consists of 15 residues. The junction had 4 bases not matched to a gene; V was cut back by 2 bases and J by 4 bases. CDR3 loop: CASSLLAGWSDTQYF. In DNA, the CDR3 is TGTGCCAGCAGCTTACTAGCGGGATGGTCAGATACGCAGTATTTT.

This clonotype occurred a few times. V and J are TRBV12-3 or TRBV12-4 and TRBJ2-1; TRBD2 agrees at 7 bases. The junction had 1 base not matched to a gene; V was cut back by 0 bases and J by 5 bases. The CDR3 has 14 residues. The CDR3 protein is CASSLALADNEQFF. For the CDR3, the DNA is TGTGCCAGCAGTTTAGCCCTAGCGGACAATGAGCAGTTCTTC.

Many counts were recorded for this clonotype. This CDR3 is CAWTPGLDYNEQFF. As DNA, the CDR3 is TGTGCCTGGACCCCGGGACTAGACTACAATGAGCAGTTCTTC. The gene calls are TRBV30 and TRBJ2-1, with 8 bases aligning to TRBD2. Germline loops: CDR1 GTSNPN, CDR2 SVGIG (reference sequence). This CDR3 region has 14 residues. V shed 4 bases, J shed 3 bases, and the junction held 5 bases outside the gene matches.

This clonotype has at least ten counts. This chain links TRBV6-5 with TRBJ1-3; the D is unclear. The CDR3 spans 15 residues. Per the germline V gene, CDR1 is MNHEY and CDR2 is SVGAGI. Trimming pared 5 bases from V and 0 bases from J, leaving 11 bases between. CDR3 sequence reads: CASSNQAHSGNTIYF. CDR3 DNA: TGTGCCAGCAGTAACCAGGCTCACTCTGGAAACACCATATATTTT.

Ten or more counts support this clonotype. The rearrangement uses TRBV6-1 and TRBJ1-1; 10 nucleotides line up with TRBD1. The CDR3 is 17 amino acids. Germline CDR1 MNHNS, CDR2 SASEGT. The ends lost 7 bases at V and 1 base at J; junction bases unmatched: 12. The CDR3 here is CASMGTGDVYSNTEAFF. In DNA, the CDR3 is TGTGCCAGCATGGGGACAGGGGATGTTTATTCGAACACTGAAGCTTTCTTT.

In its sample, this clonotype was seen many times. This rearrangement joins TRBV7-3 to TRBJ2-1; D remains ambiguous. The CDR3 spans 15 residues. V was shortened by 5 bases and J by 6 bases, with 17 bases between the two germline ends. Per germline, CDR1 SGHTA and CDR2 FQGTGA. CDR3: CASSPRALPGNEQFF. CDR3 bases: TGTGCCAGCAGCCCCCGCGCCCTTCCGGGCAATGAGCAGTTCTTC.

The sample holds many counts of this clonotype. V usage is TRBV5-4 and J usage is TRBJ2-7; D may be TRBD1 (6 bases). V lost 4 bases, J lost 6 bases, and 8 bases lay in between. CDR1 and CDR2 (germline): SGHNT, YYREEE (reference sequence). The CDR3 has 11 amino acids. The CDR3 loop is CASSGRGEQYF. As DNA, the CDR3 is TGTGCCAGCAGCGGCAGGGGCGAGCAGTACTTC.